This TCR beta chain originates from a study of T-cell memory formation after mild COVID-19. The study, taken as a whole, reports: Clones that shrank (day 15 to 85) were balanced CD4/CD8, whereas later expanders leaned CD4+. Memory from before infection featured some responding clones, which suggests cross-reactive memory joined.

This clonotype was found a few times. The antigen is unknown. MiXCR was run by TCRdb on the 5' RACE reads, yielding one entry per CDR3 protein. The table includes 280,000 or so distinct CDR3 sequences, roughly 8.2% detected once. The CDR3 is 14 residues long. The V and J ends lost 4 bases and 5 bases, in that order; junction bases with no gene match: 7. Germline CDR1 reads SGHTA; CDR2 reads FQGNSA. The source of this sequence is a young man who had mild COVID-19 (a few samples of this study predate the infection). Cell type and time point are not known. Sequenced: PBMCs or a T cell subset sorted from them (not recorded which). This chain uses TRBV7-2 with TRBJ2-5; 7 nucleotides line up with TRBD1. The CDR3 sequence is CASSSDRWGETQYF. The CDR3 DNA follows: TGTGCCAGCAGCTCGGACAGGTGGGGGGAGACCCAGTACTTC.